These 32 T cell receptor beta chains originate from one sample sequenced in a study of cytotoxic CD8 clonotypes in ibrutinib-treated CLL. Clones were sequenced by immunoSEQ multiplex PCR, and TCRdb holds only the in-frame ones, with some missing. This repertoire shows roughly 63,000 clones, approximately 57% found once; its top ten account for over 12%. Specimen: PBMCs, collected after 12 months of ibrutinib treatment. The receptors were gathered from a human donor with chronic lymphocytic leukemia.

The CDR3 DNA follows: TGCGCCAGCAGTCAAGCTGGACTAGCGGAACAGACCCAGTACTTC. It yields the protein CASSQAGLAEQTQYF. The J gene is TRBJ2-5, the V gene TRBV23-1; the match to TRBD2 covers 10 bases. TRBV23-1 falls under the ORF class, with uncertain function. V lost 2 bases and J lost 6; bases outside the gene matches: 6. The CDR3 has 15 amino acids.

This chain joins TRBV5-6 and TRBJ2-2; D perhaps matches TRBD2 (6 bases). Trimming cost V 0 bases and J 5 bases, with 17 bases left between them. Germline loops: CDR1 SGHDT, CDR2 YYEEEE. The CDR3 sequence is 17 residues long. The chain's CDR3 is CASSLGFGTGRTGELFF. The CDR3 DNA is TGTGCCAGCAGCTTGGGATTCGGAACGGGGAGGACCGGGGAGCTGTTTTTT. The variable domain in full, completed from reference TRBV5-6 and TRBJ2-2, reads DAGVTQSPTHLIKTRGQQVTLRCSPKSGHDTVSWYQQALGQGPQFIFQYYEEEERQRGNFPDRFSGHQFPNYSSELNVNALLLGDSALYLCASSLGFGTGRTGELFFGEGSRLTVL.

The chain couples TRBV2 to TRBJ1-2, with a tentative D call TRBD1 (6 bases). The CDR3 runs to 13 residues. The germline V gene encodes CDR1 SNHLY and CDR2 FYNNEI. V was trimmed by 6 bases and J by 8 bases, leaving 16 bases between them. CDR3 in amino acids: CASSVSQGHGYTF. The DNA of the CDR3 is TGTGCCAGCAGCGTAAGCCAGGGACACGGCTACACCTTC.

CDR3: CASSDLFSGNTIYF. CDR3 coding DNA: TGTGCCAGCAGTGATCTCTTCTCTGGAAACACCATATATTTT. This chain uses TRBV6-1 with TRBJ1-3; D call uncertain. V lost 3 bases to trimming and J lost 0 bases, with 6 bases between them. The CDR3 runs to 14 residues. Germline V gives CDR1 MNHNS, CDR2 SASEGT.

This clone was counted between two and nine times. This chain uses TRBV6-1 with TRBJ2-2; D possibly corresponds to TRBD1 (6 bases). The CDR3 is 15 residues long. The V end was cut by 4 bases, the J end by 2 bases, with 11 bases between. CDR1 is MNHNS and CDR2 is SASEGT in the germline V gene. The CDR3 coding sequence is TGTGCCAGCAGTGTACAGGGATACAACACCGGGGAGCTGTTTTTT. This codes for CASSVQGYNTGELFF.

The chain employs TRBV29-1 and TRBJ1-1; TRBD1 matches at 7 bases. The CDR3 is 13 residues long. Germline V CDR1 and CDR2: SQVTM, ANQGSEA. The V segment lost 2 bases and the J segment 10 bases; nucleotides outside the gene matches: 10. This chain's CDR3 is CSVEKGARETAFF. In DNA, the CDR3 is TGCAGCGTTGAAAAGGGGGCGAGGGAAACAGCTTTCTTT.

In its sample, this clone was seen a few times. This chain connects TRBV10-3 to TRBJ1-5, with D hard to call. The CDR3 runs 14 residues. The V end was cut by 10 bases, the J end by 0 bases, with 13 bases between. Germline V gene lookup returns CDR1 ENHRY and CDR2 SYGVKD. The CDR3 reads CATKDGPSNQPQHF. CDR3 in DNA: TGTGCCACCAAGGACGGACCTAGCAATCAGCCCCAGCATTTT.

A single count supports this clone. The chain is built from TRBV7-2 and TRBJ1-2, with a tentative D call TRBD1 (5 bases). Trimming took 3 bases from V and 0 from J, leaving 11 bases between them. Germline V gene lookup returns CDR1 SGHTA and CDR2 FQGNSA. The CDR3 spans 15 residues. The CDR3 region is CASSFRDGANYGYTF. CDR3 coding DNA: TGTGCCAGCAGCTTCCGGGACGGAGCTAACTATGGCTACACCTTC.

The genes are TRBV29-1 and TRBJ2-5; D may be TRBD2 (6 bases). The CDR3 sequence is 13 residues long. V gave up 4 bases and J gave up 5 bases, with 14 bases separating them. The germline CDR1 and CDR2 sequences are SQVTM and ANQGSEA. The CDR3 region has the DNA TGCAGCGTTGCCGCAGCGGGTTTGGAGACCCAGTACTTC. This codes for CSVAAAGLETQYF.

This clone showed up just a few times. Without the conserved terminal phenylalanine or tryptophan, this CDR3 likely stems from a read error. The DNA is left out, because the CDR3 cannot be placed on it with certainty; the CDR3 is given as TCRdb lists it. J is TRBJ2-4 and V is TRBV10-1; TRBD2 is the table's D call and was not checked against the DNA. CDR1 and CDR2 (germline): WNHNN, SYGVQD (reference sequence). The CDR3 region is 10 residues in length, termini included. This chain's CDR3 is CASSEGAGSY.

The chain employs TRBV27 and TRBJ1-5, with TRBD1 as a possible D gene (5 bases). This CDR3 contains 16 residues. Trimming shortened V by 2 bases and J by 3 bases, and 14 bases separated the two germline ends. The germline CDR1 and CDR2 sequences are MNHEY and SMNVEV (reference sequence). The CDR3 loop is CASSLGWGSPNQPQHF. For the CDR3, the DNA is TGTGCCAGCAGTTTAGGTTGGGGGTCTCCCAATCAGCCCCAGCATTTT.

In this sample, this clone turned up many times. The chain uses TRBV18 and TRBJ2-2, with D unresolved. V was trimmed by 3 bases and J by 1 base, leaving 6 bases between them. The CDR3 totals 14 residues. The germline V gene encodes CDR1 KGHSH and CDR2 LQKENI. CDR3 sequence reads: CASSPMMNTGELFF. The CDR3 bases are TGTGCCAGCTCACCCATGATGAACACCGGGGAGCTGTTTTTT.

This clone was seen more than once but under ten times. This chain connects TRBV5-1 to TRBJ2-2; TRBD1 matches 9 bases. Trimming removed 4 bases from V and 3 bases from J; junction bases left unmatched: 10. The length of the CDR3 is 17 residues. Germline assignment: CDR1 SGHRS and CDR2 YFSETQ. This chain's CDR3 is CASSTTGTGTYTGELFF. The CDR3 DNA reads TGCGCCAGCAGCACTACCGGGACAGGGACTTACACCGGGGAGCTGTTTTTT.

This clone was observed a few times. For the CDR3, the DNA is TGTGCCAGCAGCTTTAGCGGGGGTGGGGAGACCCAGTACTTC. Protein: CASSFSGGGETQYF. This chain uses TRBV7-6 with TRBJ2-5, with 9 bases fitting TRBD2. The CDR3 runs 14 residues. The J segment lost 5 bases and the V segment lost 3 bases, leaving 4 bases of the junction unmatched. CDR1 SGHVS and CDR2 FNYEAQ come from the germline V gene.

The chain employs TRBV15 and TRBJ1-1; D remains unclear. This CDR3 has 13 residues. Germline assignment: CDR1 LNHNV and CDR2 YYDKDF (reference sequence). V was clipped by 5 bases and J by 5 bases, with 12 bases between them. Written as DNA, the CDR3 is TGTGCCACCAGCCTCGGGGTGAGGACTGAAGCTTTCTTT. This gives the protein CATSLGVRTEAFF.

This clone was seen a handful of times. This chain links TRBV11-2 with TRBJ2-2, with 7 bases aligning to TRBD2. With 1 base clipped from V and 3 bases from J, the junction kept 5 bases outside the gene matches. The CDR3 is made up of 16 amino acids. Germline assignment: CDR1 SGHAT and CDR2 FQNNGV. The CDR3 sequence: CASSLASGTYTGELFF. CDR3 nucleotides: TGTGCCAGCAGCTTAGCTAGCGGAACCTACACCGGGGAGCTGTTTTTT.

The chain employs TRBV5-6 and TRBJ1-6, with a tentative D call TRBD1 (5 bases). V lost 4 bases to trimming and J lost 0 bases, with 11 bases between them. CDR1 is SGHDT, CDR2 YYEEEE, per germline. This CDR3 is built from 16 residues. The CDR3 bases are TGTGCCAGCAGCCCGGGGACGAGCTCCTATAATTCACCCCTCCACTTT. Amino acids: CASSPGTSSYNSPLHF.

In nucleotides, the CDR3 is TGTGCCAGCAGTTACTCAAGGACAGGGATGGATGAGCAGTTCTTC. Its protein is CASSYSRTGMDEQFF. The chain combines TRBV6-5 with TRBJ2-1, with 8 positions matching TRBD1. CDR3 length: 15 amino acids. Germline CDR1 and CDR2: MNHEY and SVGAGI. The J segment lost 8 bases and the V segment lost 0 bases, leaving 6 bases of the junction unmatched.

The chain has TRBV14 and TRBJ2-2, with no clear D. Trimming removed 0 bases at V and 1 base at J, with 9 bases between. Germline V gene data show CDR1 as SGHDN and CDR2 as FVKESK. The CDR3 extends over 16 amino acids. The CDR3, as DNA: TGTGCCAGCAGCCAAGATCTCGTGGGGAACACCGGGGAGCTGTTTTTT. This gives the protein CASSQDLVGNTGELFF.

The chain has TRBV4-1 and TRBJ1-2, with TRBD1 matching over 9 bases. The CDR3 runs to 13 residues. The V gene end was trimmed by 3 bases and the J gene end by 7 bases; junction bases not matched to a gene: 3. Germline CDR1 reads MGHRA; CDR2 reads YSYEKL. CDR3 sequence: CASSHRDRAGYTF. CDR3 bases: TGCGCCAGCAGCCATAGGGACAGGGCTGGCTACACCTTC.

The chain recombines TRBV7-2 with TRBJ1-2; D not resolved. In germline, CDR1 is SGHTA, CDR2 FQGNSA. V was cut by 1 base and J by 2 bases, with 8 bases left in between. The CDR3 has 14 amino acids. The CDR3 protein is CASSLVQKNYGYTF. In nucleotides, the CDR3 is TGTGCCAGCAGCTTAGTACAGAAGAACTATGGCTACACCTTC.

V usage is TRBV6-5 and J usage is TRBJ1-5; the D is unclear. The CDR3 extends over 11 amino acids. V was cut by 6 bases and J by 7 bases, with 7 bases left in between. Germline values: CDR1 MNHEY, CDR2 SVGAGI. CDR3 in amino acids: CASSDIQPQHF. DNA for the CDR3: TGTGCCAGCAGCGACATACAGCCCCAGCATTTT.

CDR3 in amino acids: CASSFRGDSTDTQYF. The CDR3 nucleotides read TGTGCCAGCAGCTTTCGGGGGGATAGCACAGATACGCAGTATTTT. The chain couples TRBV5-5 to TRBJ2-3; 7 bases are a match to TRBD2. The V gene end was trimmed by 2 bases and the J gene end by 0 bases; junction bases not matched to a gene: 3. Germline V gives CDR1 SGHKS, CDR2 YYEKEE (reference sequence). The CDR3 has 15 amino acids.

This clone was counted between two and nine times. The V call is TRBV4-2, the J call TRBJ2-1, with 13 bases fitting TRBD2. The CDR3 contains 17 residues. V lost 1 base and J lost 7; bases outside the gene matches: 7. Germline V CDR1 and CDR2: LGHNA, YNFKEQ. DNA of the CDR3: TGTGCCAGCAGCCAAGGGCCCGGGACTAGCGGGGTGAATGAGCAGTTCTTC. It is translated as CASSQGPGTSGVNEQFF.

The V and J genes are TRBV25-1 and TRBJ1-5; D not certain. Germline V gives CDR1 MGHDK, CDR2 SYGVNS. The ends were cut back, 4 bases at V and 4 bases at J, with 8 bases in the middle. This CDR3 contains 13 residues. The CDR3 DNA reads as TGTGCCAGCAGTGCGGCGGGGAATCAGCCCCAGCATTTT. It specifies CASSAAGNQPQHF.

The V gene is TRBV4-1, the J gene TRBJ2-1, with D uncertain. This CDR3 comprises 14 residues. Germline CDR1 reads MGHRA; CDR2 reads YSYEKL. The ends were cut back, 0 bases at V and 10 bases at J, with 13 bases in the middle. The chain's CDR3 is CASSQEKNMGEQFF. The DNA for the CDR3 is TGCGCCAGCAGCCAAGAGAAGAATATGGGGGAGCAGTTCTTC.

The J gene is TRBJ2-3, the V gene TRBV5-4, with D perhaps TRBD1 or TRBD2 (5 bases each). Germline values: CDR1 SGHNT, CDR2 YYREEE (reference sequence). Between the trimmed V and J ends, which lost 0 bases and 1 base, there was a span of 9 bases. CDR3 size: 15 residues. The CDR3 region has the DNA TGTGCCAGCAGCTTGGTCCTGGGGGGCACAGATACGCAGTATTTT. The encoded protein is CASSLVLGGTDTQYF.

This clone was counted a few times. The chain employs TRBV29-1 and TRBJ2-1, with 12 bases matching TRBD2. Germline V lookup: CDR1 SQVTM, CDR2 ANQGSEA. V shed 2 bases, J shed 4 bases, and the junction held 9 bases outside the gene matches. The CDR3 length is 17 residues. The CDR3 here is CSVEFWGLAGTYNEQFF. The CDR3 nucleotides read TGCAGCGTTGAATTTTGGGGACTAGCGGGTACGTACAATGAGCAGTTCTTC.

The chain has TRBV18 and TRBJ2-5, with D perhaps being TRBD1 or TRBD2 (6 bases each). The germline V and J ends were trimmed by 2 bases and 4 bases, with 11 bases remaining between them. The germline CDR1 and CDR2 sequences are KGHSH and LQKENI. The CDR3 has 14 amino acids. CDR3 in amino acids: CASSPEGGRETQYF. CDR3 nucleotides: TGTGCCAGCTCACCAGAGGGGGGTCGAGAGACCCAGTACTTC.

This chain connects TRBV7-2 to TRBJ1-2; D gene unclear. Per germline, CDR1 SGHTA and CDR2 FQGNSA. V lost 5 bases and J 7 bases, leaving 17 bases between the germline ends. The CDR3 loop spans 14 amino acids. CDR3 sequence (DNA): TGTGCCAGCAGCCGGACTGGACTTTCGGCTGGCTACACCTTC. It codes for CASSRTGLSAGYTF. The full variable domain, its missing parts supplied by reference TRBV7-2 and TRBJ1-2, is GAGVSQSPSNKVTEKGKDVELRCDPISGHTALYWYRQSLGQGLEFLIYFQGNSAPDKSGLPSDRFSAERTGGSVSTLTIQRTQQEDSAVYLCASSRTGLSAGYTFGSGTRLTVV.

The chain recombines TRBV5-1 with TRBJ2-3, with D maybe TRBD1 (6 bases). Trimming removed 4 bases from V and 0 bases from J, with 15 bases in between. The length of the CDR3 is 16 residues. The germline V gene has CDR1 SGHRS and CDR2 YFSETQ. For the CDR3, the DNA is TGCGCCAGCAGCCCCGACAGGACGTCTAGCACAGATACGCAGTATTTT. Translating gives CASSPDRTSSTDTQYF.

CDR3 in amino acids: CATSRVEKGLAGDHEQFF. Written as DNA, the CDR3 is TGTGCCACCAGCAGGGTCGAAAAAGGACTAGCGGGAGACCATGAGCAGTTCTTC. The gene calls are TRBV15 and TRBJ2-1, with 13 bases lining up with TRBD2. V trimming: 3 bases; J trimming: 8 bases; junction bases outside the gene matches: 13. Germline CDR1 LNHNV, CDR2 YYDKDF (reference sequence). The CDR3 consists of 18 residues.